The 10 T cell receptor beta chains below all came from one sample that was sequenced in a study of T cell responses to AZD1222 COVID-19 vaccine. Profiling relied on immunoSEQ multiplex PCR, and the TCRdb table lists in-frame clones only, not all of them. The sample gives fewer than 95,000 clones, around 87% of which show up once; 31% is in the top ten. This sample comprised peripheral blood, obtained on day 0 of AZD1222 vaccination. The receptors shown here come from an adult in good health.

The chain combines TRBV21-1 with TRBJ2-1; the table's D call, TRBD2, has no DNA check behind it. TRBV21-1 is tagged as a pseudogene. CDR3 length equals 15 residues. CDR3 loop: CASSKVLAGANEQFF. The CDR3 nucleotides read TGTGCCAGCAGCAAAGTCCTAGCGGGAGCCAATGAGCAGTTCTTC.

The V call is TRBV5-4, the J call TRBJ1-3, with D hard to call. V lost 1 base and J lost 0, with 11 bases in between. Germline CDR1 and CDR2: SGHNT and YYREEE (reference sequence). This CDR3 comprises 16 residues. CDR3 region: CASSLRGGFSGNTIYF. DNA for the CDR3: TGTGCCAGCAGCTTGCGGGGAGGTTTCTCTGGAAACACCATATATTTT.

This chain joins TRBV2 and TRBJ2-5; 8 bases match TRBD1. The CDR3 contains 12 residues. With 9 bases clipped from V and 4 bases from J, the junction kept 4 bases outside the gene matches. CDR1 SNHLY and CDR2 FYNNEI come from the germline V gene. The CDR3 DNA reads as TGTGCCAGAGGTCAGGGGGCAGAGACCCAGTACTTC. It codes for CARGQGAETQYF. The whole variable domain, filled in from reference TRBV2 and TRBJ2-5, reads EPEVTQTPSHQVTQMGQEVILRCVPISNHLYFYWYRQILGQKVEFLVSFYNNEISEKSEIFDDQFSVERPDGSNFTLKIRSTKLEDSAMYFCARGQGAETQYFGPGTRLLVL.

The chain joins TRBV5-1 to TRBJ2-2; D tentatively fits TRBD1 or TRBD2 (5 bases each). The CDR3 has 14 residues. Trimming pared 4 bases from V and 9 bases from J, leaving 16 bases between. CDR1 is SGHRS and CDR2 is YFSETQ in the germline V gene. CDR3: CASSLGTGIRELFF. The DNA for the CDR3 is TGCGCCAGCAGCCTCGGGACGGGGATTAGGGAGCTGTTTTTT.

The CDR3 region is CAISAGGDPYEQYF. The CDR3 DNA reads as TGTGCCATCAGTGCTGGGGGAGACCCCTACGAGCAGTACTTC. This sequence joins TRBV10-3 and TRBJ2-7; D could derive from TRBD1 or TRBD2 (5 bases each). The CDR3 spans 14 residues. V was cut by 4 bases and J by 2 bases, with 12 bases left in between. CDR1 and CDR2 (germline): ENHRY, SYGVKD.

The table lists this clone with a count of one. This chain uses TRBV11-2 with TRBJ1-2; no clear D gene. V was cut by 3 bases and J by 4 bases, with 21 bases left in between. CDR3 length equals 17 residues. Germline CDR1 SGHAT, CDR2 FQNNGV. The CDR3 bases are TGTGCCAGCAGCTTGAGACCGACACCTGCAATAACCTATGGCTACACCTTC. It specifies CASSLRPTPAITYGYTF. Combining the CDR3 with reference TRBV11-2 and TRBJ1-2 gives the whole variable domain EAGVAQSPRYKIIEKRQSVAFWCNPISGHATLYWYQQILGQGPKLLIQFQNNGVVDDSQLPKDRFSAERLKGVDSTLKIQPAKLEDSAVYLCASSLRPTPAITYGYTFGSGTRLTVV.

The rearrangement uses TRBV11-2 and TRBJ1-4; a possible D gene is TRBD1 (5 bases). CDR3 length: 16 amino acids. Looked up from germline, CDR1 is SGHAT and CDR2 is FQNNGV. V was cut by 7 bases and J by 1 base, with 16 bases left in between. The CDR3 here is CASILVGRGTNEKLFF. DNA for the CDR3: TGTGCCAGCATCCTGGTGGGGCGGGGAACTAATGAAAAACTGTTTTTT.

The rearrangement joins TRBV2 to TRBJ1-1; D remains unclear. The length of the CDR3 is 10 residues. With 8 bases removed from V and 4 bases from J, the gap between germline ends came to 5 bases. The germline V gene encodes CDR1 SNHLY and CDR2 FYNNEI. CDR3 amino acids: CASGGTEAFF. DNA of the CDR3: TGTGCCAGCGGAGGCACTGAAGCTTTCTTT. Looking up the rest from reference TRBV2 and TRBJ1-1 gives the full variable domain: EPEVTQTPSHQVTQMGQEVILRCVPISNHLYFYWYRQILGQKVEFLVSFYNNEISEKSEIFDDQFSVERPDGSNFTLKIRSTKLEDSAMYFCASGGTEAFFGQGTRLTVV.

The chain is built from TRBV5-6 and TRBJ1-2, with 8 bases identical to TRBD1. The CDR3 length is 14 residues. Looked up from germline, CDR1 is SGHDT and CDR2 is YYEEEE. Germline trimming cut 4 bases from V and 8 bases from J; bases unmatched to any gene: 10. The CDR3 spells CASSQQGVADGYTF. CDR3 nucleotides: TGTGCCAGCAGCCAACAGGGGGTGGCGGACGGCTACACCTTC.

The rearrangement uses TRBV5-5 and TRBJ2-7; D unclear. This CDR3 contains 11 residues. Germline CDR1 and CDR2: SGHKS and YYEKEE (reference sequence). Trimming took off 1 base at V and 5 bases at J, with 4 bases between the two ends. The CDR3 spells CASSLYNEQYF. In nucleotides, the CDR3 is TGTGCCAGCAGCTTGTACAACGAGCAGTACTTC.